This T cell receptor beta chain appears in the sequencing data of a study of vaccination effects on CD4 cells after COVID-19. Study details: Participants each got two BNT162b2 or mRNA-1273 vaccine doses.

Regarding the study as a whole: Small numbers of convalescent patients limited the study. It also lacked early post-infection timepoints. Healthy vaccinees had only 1 of 255 vaccine-induced clones cross-react with common cold coronaviruses.

Measured with immunoSEQ multiplex PCR; TCRdb has only the in-frame clones, and not every one. This sample has 70,000 to 85,000 clones, with 60% to 80% found just once. Subsequent to a culture period of around eleven days, CD4+ T cells were isolated. At days 3 and 7, half of the medium was exchanged for IL-2 medium. With respect to this clone: Its cognate antigen is unknown.

Trimming cost V 4 bases and J 8 bases, with 23 bases left between them. Germline V lookup: CDR1 MGHDK, CDR2 SYGVNS. The CDR3 is made up of 16 amino acids. This clonotype originated in a human donor who received a COVID-19 vaccine. The sample was CD4+ T cells from PBMCs cultured without peptide, taken before COVID-19 vaccination. This chain joins TRBV25-1 and TRBJ1-2; D unresolved. This chain's CDR3 is CASSGPSKRWAKGYTF. The CDR3 coding sequence is TGTGCCAGCAGTGGCCCGAGCAAGAGGTGGGCTAAAGGCTACACCTTC.